One and the same sample provided the 16 T cell receptor beta chains below, sequenced in a study of T cells after yellow fever vaccination. TCRdb ran MiXCR on the 5' RACE reads and lists one entry per CDR3 protein. The repertoire has under 550,000 distinct CDR3 sequences, 21% of them found once; the top ten carry about a sixth. The sample in question was PBMCs, obtained around 3 weeks after the first yellow fever vaccination. The receptors derive from a man younger than 35 who received the YFV17D yellow fever vaccine.

The table lists this clonotype with many counts. The chain carries TRBV12-3 or TRBV12-4 and TRBJ2-1, with 8 bases aligning to TRBD1. The CDR3 contains 15 residues. V was clipped by 7 bases and J by 2 bases; unmatched bases: 7. The CDR3 region has the DNA TGTGCCAGCACCTCCGAGACAGGGGCCTACAATGAGCAGTTCTTC. Its protein product is CASTSETGAYNEQFF.

This clonotype was seen a handful of times. V and J are TRBV20-1 and TRBJ2-3; D is unclear. Germline V CDR1 and CDR2: DFQATT, SNEGSKA (reference sequence). With 3 bases removed from V and 0 bases from J, the gap between germline ends came to 13 bases. The CDR3 loop spans 15 amino acids. The CDR3 reads CSARSAVTSTDTQYF. CDR3 DNA sequence: TGCAGTGCTAGGTCCGCGGTGACTAGCACAGATACGCAGTATTTT.

This rearrangement joins TRBV20-1 to TRBJ1-1; no clear D. The CDR3 runs 14 residues. V was pared by 1 base and J by 6 bases, with 15 bases between. CDR1 and CDR2 from the germline V gene are DFQATT and SNEGSKA (reference sequence). The chain's CDR3 is CSARAGHFSAEAFF. The CDR3, as DNA: TGCAGTGCTAGAGCCGGCCACTTTAGCGCTGAAGCTTTCTTT.

The chain recombines TRBV20-1 with TRBJ1-5; unclear D gene. CDR1 and CDR2 from the germline V gene are DFQATT and SNEGSKA (reference sequence). Trimming took 7 bases from V and 0 from J, leaving 13 bases between them. The CDR3 is made up of 14 amino acids. CDR3 sequence (DNA): TGCAGTGTCAGAAGTCCAGATAGCAATCAGCCCCAGCATTTT. Its protein is CSVRSPDSNQPQHF.

This clonotype showed up many times. This rearrangement joins TRBV7-2 to TRBJ1-1, with D perhaps TRBD1 (6 bases). The CDR3 has 13 residues. Per the germline V gene, CDR1 is SGHTA and CDR2 is FQGNSA. Trimming pared 5 bases from V and 2 bases from J, leaving 9 bases between. CDR3 sequence (DNA): TGTGCCAGCAGCCCGGACAGTAACACTGAAGCTTTCTTT. It specifies CASSPDSNTEAFF.

This clonotype has only a few counts. The chain carries TRBV12-3 or TRBV12-4 and TRBJ2-3; 8 bases align to TRBD2. V lost 6 bases and J lost 4; bases outside the gene matches: 9. The CDR3 totals 15 residues. The CDR3: CASRNGGAWADTQYF. In DNA, the CDR3 is TGTGCCAGCAGAAACGGGGGGGCCTGGGCAGATACGCAGTATTTT.

The J gene is TRBJ2-3, the V gene TRBV7-8, with a tentative D call TRBD2 (6 bases). V gave up 6 bases and J gave up 4 bases, with 17 bases separating them. This CDR3 is 15 amino acids long. Per germline, CDR1 SGHVS and CDR2 FQNEAQ. CDR3 nucleotide sequence: TGTGCCAGCAGAACCCGCGGGGCAGGGCCAGATACGCAGTATTTT. Amino acid sequence: CASRTRGAGPDTQYF.

The chain couples TRBV5-1 to TRBJ1-2, with unresolved D. The CDR3 extends over 15 amino acids. Germline CDR1 is SGHRS and CDR2 is YFSETQ. Trimming pared 0 bases from V and 1 base from J, leaving 10 bases between. The CDR3 DNA reads TGCGCCAGCAGCTTGGAACCAGGAGTTAACTATGGCTACACCTTC. It yields the protein CASSLEPGVNYGYTF.

The V and J genes are TRBV2 and TRBJ1-1; D is unresolved. The CDR3 length is 13 residues. The V gene lost 4 bases and the J gene lost 0 bases, with 6 bases spanning the gap. CDR1 is SNHLY, CDR2 FYNNEI, per germline. The CDR3: CASSGEMNTEAFF. The DNA of the CDR3 is TGTGCCAGCAGTGGGGAGATGAACACTGAAGCTTTCTTT.

V usage is TRBV2 and J usage is TRBJ2-2; D possibly corresponds to TRBD2 (6 bases). Trimming cost V 2 bases and J 6 bases, with 7 bases left between them. The germline CDR1 and CDR2 sequences are SNHLY and FYNNEI. The CDR3 is made up of 13 amino acids. DNA of the CDR3: TGTGCCAGCAGTGAATGGGGGGCCGGGGAGCTGTTTTTT. It encodes CASSEWGAGELFF.

The V call is TRBV9, the J call TRBJ1-1, with D possibly being TRBD1 (6 bases). V was trimmed by 0 bases and J by 1 base, leaving 10 bases between them. Germline V gene sequence: CDR1 SGDLS, CDR2 YYNGEE. This CDR3 contains 15 residues. CDR3 DNA: TGTGCCAGCAGCGTAGGCGGGGGCTCGAACACTGAAGCTTTCTTT. It is translated as CASSVGGGSNTEAFF.

This clonotype was found a few times. The gene calls are TRBV20-1 and TRBJ2-5; D ambiguous. V was clipped by 4 bases and J by 0 bases, with 15 bases between them. Germline CDR1 DFQATT, CDR2 SNEGSKA (reference sequence). The CDR3 is 15 amino acids. The chain's CDR3 is CSAKFGGSYQETQYF. CDR3 in DNA: TGCAGTGCTAAGTTCGGCGGATCGTACCAAGAGACCCAGTACTTC.

This clonotype was seen a few times. The DNA of the CDR3 is TGTGCCAGCAGCGAGCCCCTAGCGGGGGGCAATGAGCAGTTCTTC. It encodes CASSEPLAGGNEQFF. J is TRBJ2-1 and V is TRBV9, with 11 bases aligning to TRBD2. The CDR3 extends over 15 amino acids. The junction had 5 bases not matched to a gene; V was cut back by 3 bases and J by 6 bases. Germline V gene sequence: CDR1 SGDLS, CDR2 YYNGEE.

This rearrangement joins TRBV9 to TRBJ2-3, with 10 bases identical to TRBD2. The ends lost 4 bases at V and 6 bases at J; junction bases unmatched: 11. The CDR3 has 16 amino acids. Looked up from germline, CDR1 is SGDLS and CDR2 is YYNGEE. This CDR3 reads CASSPSSGGRGDTQYF. In DNA form, the CDR3 reads TGTGCCAGCAGCCCCTCTAGCGGGGGCCGGGGGGATACGCAGTATTTT.

The chain couples TRBV7-3 to TRBJ2-1; D is perhaps TRBD2 (5 bases). Trimming cost V 0 bases and J 6 bases, with 9 bases left between them. Germline V gene sequence: CDR1 SGHTA, CDR2 FQGTGA. The CDR3 runs 14 residues. The CDR3 DNA follows: TGTGCCAGCAGCTTAACGCCGGGGAGCAATGAGCAGTTCTTC. Translation gives CASSLTPGSNEQFF.

This clonotype was picked up a small number of times. The chain couples TRBV7-8 to TRBJ1-5, with a weak D call TRBD1 (5 bases). Germline V gives CDR1 SGHVS, CDR2 FQNEAQ. This CDR3 contains 15 residues. With 6 bases removed from V and 1 base from J, the gap between germline ends came to 13 bases. The CDR3 nucleotides read TGTGCCAGCAGTTCTAGTGGGACGAGCAATCAGCCCCAGCATTTT. Translation: CASSSSGTSNQPQHF.